These 20 T cell receptor beta chains came from one sample sequenced in a study of blood T cell repertoires in COVID-19. Profiled with immunoSEQ multiplex PCR; TCRdb holds only in-frame clones, not every one. This table holds under 200,000 clones, approximately 82% found once. The sequenced sample was PBMCs or T cells enriched from blood (not recorded which). The receptors originated from an older woman with acute COVID-19.

The genes are TRBV7-9 and TRBJ1-5; no firm D call. V lost 5 bases and J 0 bases, leaving 11 bases between the germline ends. Germline V lookup: CDR1 SEHNR, CDR2 FQNEAQ (reference sequence). The CDR3 consists of 15 residues. CDR3 sequence reads: CASSTRGDSNQPQHF. The CDR3 DNA follows: TGTGCCAGCAGCACCCGGGGAGATAGCAATCAGCCCCAGCATTTT.

This chain uses TRBV4-3 with TRBJ2-1, with D unresolved. V was pared by 0 bases and J by 7 bases, with 7 bases between. The germline V gene encodes CDR1 LGHNA and CDR2 YSLEER. CDR3 length: 13 amino acids. CDR3 nucleotide sequence: TGCGCCAGCAGCCAAGATCAGTGGAATGAGCAGTTCTTC. It yields the protein CASSQDQWNEQFF.

The chain is built from TRBV24-1 and TRBJ2-3, with 10 bases aligning to TRBD2. Per the germline V gene, CDR1 is KGHDR and CDR2 is SFDVKD. With 0 bases clipped from V and 4 bases from J, the junction kept 3 bases outside the gene matches. The CDR3 spans 16 residues. CDR3 bases: TGTGCCACCAGTGATTTGCTAGCGGGGGCCCCAGATACGCAGTATTTT. Its translation: CATSDLLAGAPDTQYF.

This chain connects TRBV7-9 to TRBJ1-1; D gene unclear. Germline V gene sequence: CDR1 SEHNR, CDR2 FQNEAQ (reference sequence). The V gene lost 5 bases and the J gene lost 1 base, with 5 bases spanning the gap. The CDR3 length is 12 residues. The CDR3 sequence is CASSRENTEAFF. As DNA, the CDR3 is TGTGCCAGCAGCCGCGAGAACACTGAAGCTTTCTTT.

This rearrangement joins TRBV28 to TRBJ1-5; D remains ambiguous. The CDR3 runs to 18 residues. The germline V gene encodes CDR1 MDHEN and CDR2 SYDVKM. The V end was cut by 7 bases, the J end by 1 base, with 23 bases between. The CDR3 sequence: CASTSTRVRGLSNQPQHF. The DNA for the CDR3 is TGTGCCAGCACCTCCACCCGGGTCCGAGGACTCAGCAATCAGCCCCAGCATTTT.

This clone was detected only once. The J gene is TRBJ1-5, the V gene TRBV30; 7 nucleotides agree with TRBD1. The V and J ends lost 2 bases and 2 bases, in that order; junction bases with no gene match: 3. The germline V gene encodes CDR1 GTSNPN and CDR2 SVGIG (reference sequence). The CDR3 length is 14 residues. The CDR3 DNA sequence: TGTGCCTGGAGTCGGGACAGTGGCAATCAGCCCCAGCATTTT. Translation gives CAWSRDSGNQPQHF. Looking up the rest from reference TRBV30 and TRBJ1-5 gives the full variable domain: SQTIHQWPATLVQPVGSPLSLECTVEGTSNPNLYWYRQAAGRGLQLLFYSVGIGQISSEVPQNLSASRPQDRQFILSSKKLLLSDSGFYLCAWSRDSGNQPQHFGDGTRLSIL.

The chain carries TRBV28 and TRBJ2-1; D possibly corresponds to TRBD2 (5 bases). CDR3 size: 16 residues. Deletions cut 2 bases from V and 2 bases from J, with 13 bases between. Per the germline V gene, CDR1 is MDHEN and CDR2 is SYDVKM. CDR3 sequence (DNA): TGTGCCAGCAGTTTAAATCCTACGGGAACCTACAATGAGCAGTTCTTC. It translates to CASSLNPTGTYNEQFF.

The chain couples TRBV7-8 to TRBJ1-4; D not certain. The CDR3 runs 10 residues. The germline V gene has CDR1 SGHVS and CDR2 FQNEAQ. Trimming left V 8 bases short and J 5 bases short, with 3 bases between. CDR3 coding DNA: TGTGCCAGCCCAAATGAAAAACTGTTTTTT. Amino acids: CASPNEKLFF.

V gene TRBV27 combines with J gene TRBJ1-5, with TRBD1 as a possible D gene (6 bases). The CDR3 is 15 residues long. Germline V lookup: CDR1 MNHEY, CDR2 SMNVEV (reference sequence). V shed 5 bases and J shed 0 bases, with 11 bases lying between them. CDR3 protein: CASSLQGSSNQPQHF. The CDR3 coding sequence is TGTGCCAGCAGTCTACAGGGTTCTAGCAATCAGCCCCAGCATTTT.

The chain carries TRBV2 and TRBJ2-1; 8 nucleotides align to TRBD2. After removal of 6 bases from V and 9 bases from J, the junction contained 4 bases not matched to a gene. The CDR3 is made up of 12 amino acids. Germline CDR1 is SNHLY and CDR2 is FYNNEI. The DNA for the CDR3 is TGTGCCAGCAGCGAAACTAGCGGTGAGCAGTTCTTC. It yields the protein CASSETSGEQFF.

The V call is TRBV28, the J call TRBJ2-7; D gene unclear. Deletions cut 8 bases from V and 1 base from J, with 12 bases between. Germline V gene lookup returns CDR1 MDHEN and CDR2 SYDVKM. The CDR3 extends over 13 amino acids. The CDR3 bases are TGTGCCAGCTCCTTAGAGTCTTCCTACGAGCAGTACGTC. Its protein is CASSLESSYEQYV.

V usage is TRBV15 and J usage is TRBJ2-7; D not certain. The length of the CDR3 is 12 residues. CDR1 and CDR2 (germline): LNHNV, YYDKDF (reference sequence). Deletions cut 2 bases from V and 13 bases from J, with 15 bases between. The CDR3 sequence is CATSRYLGSAYF. The CDR3 DNA follows: TGTGCCACCAGCAGATATTTGGGCTCCGCTTACTTC.

The chain is built from TRBV9 and TRBJ1-6; D may be TRBD1 (5 bases). Germline loops: CDR1 SGDLS, CDR2 YYNGEE. V lost 1 base and J lost 0, with 17 bases in between. The length of the CDR3 is 19 residues. Here the CDR3 reads CASSVSATGGSSYNSPLHF. The CDR3 coding sequence is TGTGCCAGCAGCGTATCGGCGACGGGGGGGAGCTCCTATAATTCACCCCTCCACTTT.

The chain uses TRBV6-2 or TRBV6-3 and TRBJ1-2, with a tentative D call TRBD1 (6 bases). CDR1 is MNHEY and CDR2 is SVGEGT in the germline V gene. This CDR3 has 14 residues. Trimming took 2 bases from V and 7 from J, leaving 14 bases between them. The CDR3 sequence is CASSYTTGFIGYTF. In nucleotides, the CDR3 is TGTGCCAGCAGTTACACAACAGGGTTCATTGGCTACACCTTC.

The rearrangement joins TRBV7-2 to TRBJ2-1; 8 bases are a match to TRBD2. V gave up 4 bases and J gave up 0 bases; unmatched junction bases: 8. This CDR3 is 17 amino acids long. CDR1 is SGHTA, CDR2 FQGNSA, per germline. The CDR3 nucleotides are TGTGCCAGCAGCTCCGGGGGTAGCGGGACCTCCTACAATGAGCAGTTCTTC. Translated: CASSSGGSGTSYNEQFF. Drawing the rest from reference TRBV7-2 and TRBJ2-1, the complete variable domain is GAGVSQSPSNKVTEKGKDVELRCDPISGHTALYWYRQSLGQGLEFLIYFQGNSAPDKSGLPSDRFSAERTGGSVSTLTIQRTQQEDSAVYLCASSSGGSGTSYNEQFFGPGTRLTVL.

The CDR3 DNA sequence: TGCGCCAGCAGTGGGGGCCTAAGGGCGAATGAGCAGTTCTTC. Its translation: CASSGGLRANEQFF. This chain joins TRBV10-1 and TRBJ2-1; D possibly corresponds to TRBD1 (5 bases). Germline V lookup: CDR1 WNHNN, CDR2 SYGVQD (reference sequence). The CDR3 has 14 amino acids. The V and J ends lost 4 bases and 7 bases respectively, with 14 bases between them.

This chain connects TRBV5-1 to TRBJ1-1; D is ambiguous. Trimming removed 4 bases from V and 3 bases from J, with 13 bases in between. Germline lookup yields CDR1 SGHRS and CDR2 YFSETQ. This CDR3 is built from 14 residues. For the CDR3, the DNA is TGCGCCAGCAGCACTGAAACCGGGTACACTGAAGCTTTCTTT. It yields the protein CASSTETGYTEAFF.

A single count supports this clone. CDR3 protein: CASSLWSGTEAFF. Here the CDR3 DNA reads TGTGCCAGCAGTTTATGGTCCGGTACTGAAGCTTTCTTT. The V gene is TRBV27, the J gene TRBJ1-1; D remains ambiguous. Germline loops: CDR1 MNHEY, CDR2 SMNVEV (reference sequence). Deletions cut 1 base from V and 5 bases from J, with 8 bases between. This CDR3 comprises 13 residues.

V and J are TRBV18 and TRBJ1-5; D may be TRBD1 (5 bases). CDR1 is KGHSH and CDR2 is LQKENI in the germline V gene. The V and J ends lost 3 bases and 1 base respectively, with 10 bases between them. The CDR3 contains 15 residues. The CDR3: CASSPREESNQPQHF. CDR3 DNA: TGTGCCAGCTCACCCAGGGAGGAGAGCAATCAGCCCCAGCATTTT.

The rearrangement uses TRBV10-3 and TRBJ2-2; tentatively, D is TRBD2 (6 bases). V gave up 4 bases and J gave up 1 base, with 10 bases separating them. Germline V lookup: CDR1 ENHRY, CDR2 SYGVKD. The CDR3 sequence is 15 residues long. The CDR3 region is CAISGRDLNTGELFF. The CDR3 region has the DNA TGTGCCATCAGTGGACGGGACTTGAACACCGGGGAGCTGTTTTTT.